The clone carrying this T cell receptor (beta chain) was detected a few times. The sample belongs to a study of blood T cell repertoires in COVID-19. Study in general: Acute and convalescent COVID-19 samples came from the United States, Italy and Spain. T cells, B-cell-depleted T cells, or PBMCs supplied cDNA or gDNA.

Authors' methods: Reference gene primer amplification gave estimated nucleated cell counts. The assay was immunoSEQ multiplex PCR, and TCRdb's table has in-frame clones only and misses some. The V and J calls and clone size are taken from that table; D and trimming were inferred from the DNA. The data hold 100,000 or so clones, with around 73% observed a single time. With 4 bases clipped from V and 6 bases from J, the junction kept 6 bases outside the gene matches. The germline V gene encodes CDR1 LGHDT and CDR2 YNNKEL (reference sequence). This CDR3 contains 15 residues. This clonotype was obtained from a man between 60 and 75 years old with active or convalescent COVID-19. V is TRBV3-1 (or the pseudogene TRBV3-2) and J is TRBJ1-2; 12 bases fit TRBD1. The source material was peripheral blood. The CDR3 DNA reads TGTGCCAGCAGCCTTGCCGGGACAGGGGGCCATGGCTACACCTTC. Translated: CASSLAGTGGHGYTF.